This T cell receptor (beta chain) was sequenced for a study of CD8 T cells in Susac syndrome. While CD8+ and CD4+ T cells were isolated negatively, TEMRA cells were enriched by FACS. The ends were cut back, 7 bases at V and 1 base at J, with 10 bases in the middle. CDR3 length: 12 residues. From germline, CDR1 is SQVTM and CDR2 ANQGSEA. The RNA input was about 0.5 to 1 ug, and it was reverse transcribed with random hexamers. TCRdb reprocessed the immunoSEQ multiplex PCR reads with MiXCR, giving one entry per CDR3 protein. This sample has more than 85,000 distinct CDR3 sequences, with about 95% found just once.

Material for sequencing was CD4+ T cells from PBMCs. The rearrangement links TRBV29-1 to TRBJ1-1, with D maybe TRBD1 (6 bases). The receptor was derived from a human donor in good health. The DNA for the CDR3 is TGCAGCGCGATGACAGGGAACACTGAAGCTTTCTTT. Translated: CSAMTGNTEAFF.